This TCR beta chain emerged from a study of blood T cell repertoires in COVID-19. Study-wide context: There were acute and convalescent COVID-19 samples, and they came from the United States, Italy and Spain.

V was clipped by 0 bases and J by 5 bases; unmatched bases: 10. Germline CDR1 and CDR2: SGHRS and YFSETQ. The CDR3 consists of 17 residues. This clone has only a few counts. Study processing details: Estimation of nucleated cell counts relied on the amplification of reference gene primers. Clones were sequenced by immunoSEQ multiplex PCR, and TCRdb holds only the in-frame ones, with some missing. V, J and clone size are taken as reported in that table, and D and trimming were inferred from the DNA itself. The data show 150,000 or so clones, more than 75% seen once. V and J are TRBV5-1 and TRBJ2-5, with 10 bases fitting TRBD1. This clonotype was obtained from an elderly man with acute or convalescent COVID-19. The sample taken for sequencing was peripheral blood. In nucleotides, the CDR3 is TGCGCCAGCAGCTTGGCGGTGACAGGGGGCAGCCGGGAGACCCAGTACTTC. Translated, it gives CASSLAVTGGSRETQYF.